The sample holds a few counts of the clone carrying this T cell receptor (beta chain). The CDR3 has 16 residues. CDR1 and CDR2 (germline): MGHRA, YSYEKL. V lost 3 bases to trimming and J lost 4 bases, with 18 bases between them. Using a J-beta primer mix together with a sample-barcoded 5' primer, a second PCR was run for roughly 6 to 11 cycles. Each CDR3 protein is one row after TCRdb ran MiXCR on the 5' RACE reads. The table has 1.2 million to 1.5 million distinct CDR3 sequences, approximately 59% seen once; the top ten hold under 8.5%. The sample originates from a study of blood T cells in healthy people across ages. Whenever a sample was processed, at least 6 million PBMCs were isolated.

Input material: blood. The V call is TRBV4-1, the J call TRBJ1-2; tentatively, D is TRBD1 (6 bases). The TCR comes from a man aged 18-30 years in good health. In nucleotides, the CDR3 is TGCGCCAGCAGCCAGTCAAGCGGGGGCAGAGGCTATGGCTACACCTTC. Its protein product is CASSQSSGGRGYGYTF.